This is a list of T cell receptor beta chains from one sample in a study of T cells in Graves' hyperthyroidism and ophthalmopathy. TCRdb processed the multiplex PCR reads anew with MiXCR; each CDR3 protein has one entry. In the table there are hundreds of thousands of distinct CDR3 sequences, around 15% of which are singletons. The sequencing sample was made of blood. The receptors originated from a woman younger than 35 with Graves' hyperthyroidism. CDR3s include the opening cysteine and the closing phenylalanine or tryptophan. Fields, in order: J gene, D gene, clone size, V gene, CDR3 protein, CDR3 DNA. A D gene is named only where the DNA matches it firmly. Size is omitted from some rows. Given values are once, few, many or a class for expanded clones.

J gene: TRBJ2-7; D gene: TRBD2; clone size: many; V gene: TRBV20-1; CDR3 protein: CSALSGSSYEQYF; CDR3 DNA: TGCAGTGCTCTTAGCGGGAGCTCCTACGAGCAGTACTTC
J gene: TRBJ1-2; D gene: TRBD1; clone size: NA; V gene: TRBV7-8; CDR3 protein: CASSNRDRGPEGYTF; CDR3 DNA: TGTGCCAGCAGCAACCGGGACAGGGGGCCAGAAGGCTACACCTTC
J gene: TRBJ2-2; D gene: TRBD1; clone size: NA; V gene: TRBV15; CDR3 protein: CATSRPGTGAGELFF; CDR3 DNA: TGTGCCACCAGCCGGCCCGGGACAGGGGCCGGGGAGCTGTTTTTT
J gene: TRBJ1-2; D gene: TRBD1; clone size: NA; V gene: TRBV20-1; CDR3 protein: CSARDEGAGVWYRYTF; CDR3 DNA: TGCAGTGCTAGAGATGAGGGGGCGGGTGTCTGGTATCGCTACACCTTC
J gene: TRBJ1-2; D gene: NA; clone size: NA; V gene: TRBV30; CDR3 protein: CAWSGLGTEIRYTF; CDR3 DNA: TGTGCCTGGAGTGGGTTAGGGACGGAGATTCGCTACACCTTC
J gene: TRBJ2-7; D gene: NA; clone size: few; V gene: TRBV28; CDR3 protein: CAIPNGSLTYEQYF; CDR3 DNA: TGTGCCATCCCGAACGGTTCCCTGACCTACGAGCAGTACTTC
J gene: TRBJ2-7; D gene: NA; clone size: many; V gene: TRBV30; CDR3 protein: CAWSTGWPLYEQYF; CDR3 DNA: TGTGCCTGGAGTACGGGTTGGCCCCTCTACGAGCAGTACTTC
J gene: TRBJ1-1; D gene: NA; clone size: many; V gene: TRBV11-2; CDR3 protein: CASSGRGDTEAFF; CDR3 DNA: TGTGCCAGCAGCGGCAGGGGAGACACTGAAGCTTTCTTT
J gene: TRBJ2-7; D gene: TRBD1; clone size: many; V gene: TRBV27; CDR3 protein: CASRQSRDSLGEQYF; CDR3 DNA: TGTGCCAGCAGACAATCAAGGGACAGCCTTGGCGAGCAGTACTTC
J gene: TRBJ2-1; D gene: NA; clone size: few; V gene: TRBV6-2/TRBV6-3; CDR3 protein: CASEGRGYNEQFF; CDR3 DNA: TGTGCCAGCGAAGGCCGGGGGTACAATGAGCAGTTCTTC
J gene: TRBJ1-1; D gene: NA; clone size: NA; V gene: TRBV6-5; CDR3 protein: CASSYPSGHTEAFF; CDR3 DNA: TGTGCCAGCAGTTACCCTAGCGGCCACACTGAAGCTTTCTTT
J gene: TRBJ2-3; D gene: TRBD1; clone size: few; V gene: TRBV20-1; CDR3 protein: CSAEGQGAPDTQYF; CDR3 DNA: TGCAGTGCCGAAGGACAGGGGGCCCCGGATACGCAGTATTTT
J gene: TRBJ2-2; D gene: NA; clone size: NA; V gene: TRBV30; CDR3 protein: CAWSTGTSNTGELFF; CDR3 DNA: TGTGCCTGGAGTACCGGGACTTCGAACACCGGGGAGCTGTTTTTT
J gene: TRBJ1-2; D gene: NA; clone size: few; V gene: TRBV7-9; CDR3 protein: CASSSPGIMVDGYTF; CDR3 DNA: TGTGCCAGCAGTTCACCAGGGATCATGGTTGATGGCTACACCTTC
J gene: TRBJ2-7; D gene: TRBD2; clone size: many; V gene: TRBV6-1; CDR3 protein: CASSFLAGTVQYF; CDR3 DNA: TGTGCCAGCAGTTTCCTAGCGGGAACCGTGCAGTACTTC
J gene: TRBJ2-2; D gene: TRBD2; clone size: many; V gene: TRBV29-1; CDR3 protein: CSVETSDTNTGELFF; CDR3 DNA: TGCAGCGTTGAGACTAGCGACACGAACACCGGGGAGCTGTTTTTT
J gene: TRBJ2-1; D gene: TRBD1; clone size: many; V gene: TRBV7-3; CDR3 protein: CASSPGRGLGVNNEQFF; CDR3 DNA: TGTGCCAGCAGCCCAGGAAGGGGGCTAGGGGTGAACAATGAGCAGTTCTTC
J gene: TRBJ1-1; D gene: NA; clone size: many; V gene: TRBV7-8; CDR3 protein: CASSVLVGPNTEAFF; CDR3 DNA: TGTGCCAGCAGCGTACTGGTTGGTCCGAACACTGAAGCTTTCTTT
J gene: TRBJ2-3; D gene: NA; clone size: few; V gene: TRBV6-1; CDR3 protein: CASSPSRQTVLDTQYF; CDR3 DNA: TGTGCCAGCAGTCCGAGTCGTCAGACAGTGCTAGATACGCAGTATTTT
J gene: TRBJ2-3; D gene: NA; clone size: NA; V gene: TRBV10-1; CDR3 protein: CASSVGLSRTDTQYF; CDR3 DNA: TGCGCCAGCAGTGTTGGACTTTCCCGCACAGATACGCAGTATTTT
J gene: TRBJ2-3; D gene: NA; clone size: many; V gene: TRBV3-1; CDR3 protein: CASSLGRTRTDTQYF; CDR3 DNA: TGTGCCAGCAGCCTAGGGAGAACGAGAACAGATACGCAGTATTTT
J gene: TRBJ2-1; D gene: NA; clone size: few; V gene: TRBV19; CDR3 protein: CASSIGQEQFF; CDR3 DNA: TGTGCCAGTAGTATAGGTCAGGAGCAGTTCTTC
J gene: TRBJ1-2; D gene: NA; clone size: NA; V gene: TRBV7-3; CDR3 protein: CASRGAQDYGYTF; CDR3 DNA: TGTGCCAGCAGGGGAGCCCAGGACTATGGCTACACCTTC
J gene: TRBJ2-4; D gene: TRBD1; clone size: NA; V gene: TRBV7-2; CDR3 protein: CASGQGDVKNIQYF; CDR3 DNA: TGTGCCAGCGGACAGGGGGACGTCAAAAACATTCAGTACTTC
J gene: TRBJ2-5; D gene: TRBD2; clone size: many; V gene: TRBV28; CDR3 protein: CASSLRFSGRAGETQYF; CDR3 DNA: TGTGCCAGCAGTTTGCGGTTTAGCGGGAGGGCCGGGGAGACCCAGTACTTC
J gene: TRBJ2-1; D gene: TRBD2; clone size: NA; V gene: TRBV6-5; CDR3 protein: CASSYSRLARAYNEQFF; CDR3 DNA: TGTGCCAGCAGTTACTCCAGACTAGCTCGTGCCTACAATGAGCAGTTCTTC
J gene: TRBJ2-3; D gene: NA; clone size: NA; V gene: TRBV11-2; CDR3 protein: CASSPGGASSSTDTQYF; CDR3 DNA: TGTGCCAGCAGTCCCGGGGGTGCTAGCTCCAGCACAGATACGCAGTATTTT
J gene: TRBJ2-1; D gene: TRBD2; clone size: many; V gene: TRBV30; CDR3 protein: CAWSSGRGYNEQFF; CDR3 DNA: TGTGCCTGGTCCAGCGGGAGGGGGTACAATGAGCAGTTCTTC
J gene: TRBJ1-1; D gene: NA; clone size: many; V gene: TRBV14; CDR3 protein: CASSQKGRGGSEAFF; CDR3 DNA: TGTGCCAGCAGCCAAAAAGGCAGGGGCGGATCTGAAGCTTTCTTT
J gene: TRBJ1-5; D gene: NA; clone size: few; V gene: TRBV6-1; CDR3 protein: CAAGGRSNQPQHF; CDR3 DNA: TGTGCCGCCGGGGGGCGTAGCAATCAGCCCCAGCATTTT
J gene: TRBJ2-2; D gene: NA; clone size: NA; V gene: TRBV27; CDR3 protein: CATGTGELFF; CDR3 DNA: TGTGCCACCGGGACCGGGGAGCTGTTTTTT
J gene: TRBJ1-4; D gene: NA; clone size: few; V gene: TRBV6-2/TRBV6-3; CDR3 protein: CASSYSDPTLGEKLFF; CDR3 DNA: TGTGCCAGCAGTTACTCGGACCCGACTCTTGGGGAAAAACTGTTTTTT
J gene: TRBJ1-5; D gene: NA; clone size: many; V gene: TRBV7-9; CDR3 protein: CASSATGAGNQPQHF; CDR3 DNA: TGTGCCAGCAGCGCCACCGGGGCAGGCAATCAGCCCCAGCATTTT
J gene: TRBJ2-7; D gene: TRBD1; clone size: many; V gene: TRBV11-2; CDR3 protein: CASSRSQGNHEQYF; CDR3 DNA: TGTGCCAGCAGCAGATCACAGGGGAACCACGAGCAGTACTTC
J gene: TRBJ2-7; D gene: NA; clone size: many; V gene: TRBV9; CDR3 protein: CASSVGVGTHYEQYF; CDR3 DNA: TGTGCCAGCAGCGTAGGGGTAGGGACTCACTACGAGCAGTACTTC
J gene: TRBJ2-7; D gene: NA; clone size: many; V gene: TRBV6-2/TRBV6-3; CDR3 protein: CASSQPQGYSYEQYF; CDR3 DNA: TGTGCCAGCAGCCAACCACAGGGTTACTCCTACGAGCAGTACTTC
J gene: TRBJ2-2; D gene: TRBD1; clone size: many; V gene: TRBV10-2; CDR3 protein: CASKSREGDRAITGELFF; CDR3 DNA: TGCGCCAGCAAAAGTCGAGAGGGGGACAGGGCGATCACCGGGGAGCTGTTTTTT
J gene: TRBJ1-1; D gene: NA; clone size: few; V gene: TRBV28; CDR3 protein: CASSLSNPARSVRAFF; CDR3 DNA: TGTGCCAGCAGTTTATCGAACCCGGCCAGGTCGGTTAGAGCTTTCTTT
J gene: TRBJ1-5; D gene: NA; clone size: many; V gene: TRBV18; CDR3 protein: CAPEGRAPCNQPQHF; CDR3 DNA: TGTGCCCCCGAAGGCCGTGCCCCCTGCAATCAGCCCCAGCATTTT
J gene: TRBJ2-7; D gene: NA; clone size: few; V gene: TRBV24-1; CDR3 protein: CATSDPGLTYNEQYF; CDR3 DNA: TGTGCCACCAGTGACCCCGGACTAACGTACAATGAGCAGTACTTC
J gene: TRBJ2-7; D gene: NA; clone size: many; V gene: TRBV2; CDR3 protein: CASSEGRLLYEQYF; CDR3 DNA: TGTGCCAGCAGTGAAGGCAGGCTACTCTACGAGCAGTACTTC
J gene: TRBJ2-3; D gene: NA; clone size: NA; V gene: TRBV11-2; CDR3 protein: CASSPTRRVDTQYF; CDR3 DNA: TGTGCCAGCAGCCCGACTAGGAGAGTTGATACGCAGTATTTT
J gene: TRBJ2-3; D gene: TRBD2; clone size: few; V gene: TRBV4-3; CDR3 protein: CASSPRLAGTDTQYF; CDR3 DNA: TGCGCCAGCAGCCCAAGACTAGCGGGCACAGATACGCAGTATTTT
J gene: TRBJ2-7; D gene: TRBD1; clone size: many; V gene: TRBV7-3; CDR3 protein: CASSSGTGDEQYF; CDR3 DNA: TGTGCCAGCAGCTCCGGGACAGGGGACGAGCAGTACTTC
J gene: TRBJ2-2; D gene: TRBD2; clone size: few; V gene: TRBV10-3; CDR3 protein: CAISALAGANTGELFF; CDR3 DNA: TGTGCCATCAGTGCGTTAGCGGGGGCGAACACCGGGGAGCTGTTTTTT
J gene: TRBJ2-7; D gene: NA; clone size: many; V gene: TRBV7-8; CDR3 protein: CASTLTRDISYEQYF; CDR3 DNA: TGTGCCAGCACCCTTACCCGGGACATAAGCTACGAGCAGTACTTC
J gene: TRBJ2-7; D gene: TRBD2; clone size: few; V gene: TRBV4-3; CDR3 protein: CASSQFLAGGREQYF; CDR3 DNA: TGCGCCAGCAGCCAATTTCTAGCGGGAGGGCGCGAGCAGTACTTC
J gene: TRBJ1-1; D gene: TRBD1; clone size: many; V gene: TRBV5-1; CDR3 protein: CASTGQANTEAFF; CDR3 DNA: TGCGCCAGCACCGGACAGGCAAACACTGAAGCTTTCTTT
J gene: TRBJ2-5; D gene: TRBD2; clone size: many; V gene: TRBV20-1; CDR3 protein: CSARVIGGGIKETQYF; CDR3 DNA: TGCAGTGCTAGAGTTATCGGCGGGGGGATTAAAGAGACCCAGTACTTC
J gene: TRBJ1-5; D gene: NA; clone size: few; V gene: TRBV6-2/TRBV6-3; CDR3 protein: CASSSTGRRQPQHF; CDR3 DNA: TGTGCCAGCAGCTCCACAGGCAGAAGGCAGCCCCAGCATTTT
J gene: TRBJ1-2; D gene: NA; clone size: many; V gene: TRBV30; CDR3 protein: CAWTAGNYGYTF; CDR3 DNA: TGTGCCTGGACTGCAGGGAACTATGGCTACACCTTC
J gene: TRBJ2-7; D gene: TRBD1; clone size: NA; V gene: TRBV5-5; CDR3 protein: CASSPTPGQAYEQYF; CDR3 DNA: TGTGCCAGCAGCCCCACACCGGGACAGGCCTACGAGCAGTACTTC
J gene: TRBJ2-7; D gene: NA; clone size: many; V gene: TRBV2; CDR3 protein: CASRGTDSYEQYF; CDR3 DNA: TGTGCCAGCAGGGGGACCGACTCCTACGAGCAGTACTTC
J gene: TRBJ2-3; D gene: TRBD2; clone size: many; V gene: TRBV30; CDR3 protein: CAWSEPGLAGSTDTQYF; CDR3 DNA: TGTGCCTGGAGTGAGCCTGGACTAGCGGGGTCCACAGATACGCAGTATTTT
J gene: TRBJ2-3; D gene: TRBD2; clone size: many; V gene: TRBV19; CDR3 protein: CASTLLAGTTDTQYF; CDR3 DNA: TGTGCCAGTACGTTACTAGCGGGGACCACAGATACGCAGTATTTT